This T cell receptor beta chain was sequenced in a study of identifying expanded T cells in peripheral blood. Study-wide results and caveats: Differentially abundant clones: approximately 1.3 between replicates, around 17 at roughly 13 days, under 25 at four.

In regard to this clone: Its antigen is currently unknown.

Libraries were prepared by immunoSEQ multiplex PCR; TCRdb keeps only in-frame clonotypes and omits some of them. The sample has over 100,000 clones, about 91% seen once. The TCR sequence derives from a person aged 18 to 75 in good health. Sequences were obtained from blood.

CDR3 protein: CASRGGLDTEAFF. In DNA form, the CDR3 reads TGTGCCAGCAGAGGGGGCTTGGACACTGAAGCTTTCTTT. The gene calls are TRBV5-4 and TRBJ1-1; 7 bases are a match to TRBD1. The CDR3 extends over 13 amino acids. V shed 5 bases, J shed 3 bases, and the junction held 4 bases outside the gene matches. CDR1 SGHNT and CDR2 YYREEE come from the germline V gene (reference sequence). Combining the CDR3 with reference TRBV5-4 and TRBJ1-1 gives the whole variable domain ETGVTQSPTHLIKTRGQQVTLRCSSQSGHNTVSWYQQALGQGPQFIFQYYREEENGRGNFPPRFSGLQFPNYSSELNVNALELDDSALYLCASRGGLDTEAFFGQGTRLTVV.